Reported below is one T cell receptor (beta chain). Its specificity is not known. Sequencing of DNA taken from cultured CD4+ T cells relied on the Oncomine TCR Beta short-read assay. TCRdb processed the PCR reads anew with MiXCR; each CDR3 protein has one entry. Of about 20,000 distinct CDR3 sequences detected, 45% to 55% appear once; the ten largest clones hold 6% to 7.5%. Treatment described: roughly 10-day PBMC culture with coronavirus spike peptide pools or control peptides (ViraFEST assay). Peptide pool stimulation in ViraFEST expanded antigen-specific T cells, whose TCRs were then sequenced. The sample is drawn from a study of vaccination and CD4 T cells after COVID-19. Background on the study: Post-vaccination samples were procured at a median of around 72 days following dose two (range 14 to 241). Control cultures, each given a CEFX pool, an HIV-1 Nef pool, or no peptide, were included. Study-level points and caveats: Spike mono-reactivity was the property of 304 of 307 vaccine-specific clones in convalescent patients.

Germline assignment: CDR1 SGHTA and CDR2 FQGTGA. The ends lost 2 bases at V and 9 bases at J; junction bases unmatched: 5. The CDR3 is 14 amino acids. V usage is TRBV7-3 and J usage is TRBJ2-1; 9 bases agree with TRBD2. This sequence originates from a human donor who had recovered from COVID-19. What was sequenced was CD4+ T cells from blood, cultured in vitro. The CDR3 nucleotides are TGTGCCAGCAGCTTAGGCGGGAGGGAGGGTGAGCAGTTCTTC. It codes for CASSLGGREGEQFF. The whole variable domain, remainder taken from reference TRBV7-3 and TRBJ2-1, is GAGVSQTPSNKVTEKGKYVELRCDPISGHTALYWYRQSLGQGPEFLIYFQGTGAADDSGLPNDRFFAVRPEGSVSTLKIQRTERGDSAVYLCASSLGGREGEQFFGPGTRLTVL.